Detailed here is one T cell receptor (beta chain). The data derive from a study of radiation and T cells in renal cell carcinoma. Method: immunoSEQ multiplex PCR; TCRdb's copy keeps in-frame clones and lacks some. The sample lists roughly 160,000 clones, about 87% seen once, with 10% to 12% in the top ten. The CDR3 has 15 amino acids. Germline V lookup: CDR1 LNHDA, CDR2 SQIVND (reference sequence). V shed 7 bases and J 6 bases; nucleotides not matched to a gene: 4. Time point noted: blood 4 weeks post-SBRT, at nephrectomy. Indicated treatment: 15 Gy SBRT to primary tumor, nephrectomy 4 weeks later. Sequencing used blood, obtained from a patient whose treatment included radiotherapy and nephrectomy. The rearrangement joins TRBV19 to TRBJ2-2, with 14 bases that match TRBD2. The sequence was collected from a woman in her forties or fifties with renal cell carcinoma. CDR3 sequence reads: CASMVTSGGAGELFF. CDR3 sequence (DNA): TGTGCCAGTATGGTGACTAGCGGGGGGGCCGGGGAGCTGTTTTTT.